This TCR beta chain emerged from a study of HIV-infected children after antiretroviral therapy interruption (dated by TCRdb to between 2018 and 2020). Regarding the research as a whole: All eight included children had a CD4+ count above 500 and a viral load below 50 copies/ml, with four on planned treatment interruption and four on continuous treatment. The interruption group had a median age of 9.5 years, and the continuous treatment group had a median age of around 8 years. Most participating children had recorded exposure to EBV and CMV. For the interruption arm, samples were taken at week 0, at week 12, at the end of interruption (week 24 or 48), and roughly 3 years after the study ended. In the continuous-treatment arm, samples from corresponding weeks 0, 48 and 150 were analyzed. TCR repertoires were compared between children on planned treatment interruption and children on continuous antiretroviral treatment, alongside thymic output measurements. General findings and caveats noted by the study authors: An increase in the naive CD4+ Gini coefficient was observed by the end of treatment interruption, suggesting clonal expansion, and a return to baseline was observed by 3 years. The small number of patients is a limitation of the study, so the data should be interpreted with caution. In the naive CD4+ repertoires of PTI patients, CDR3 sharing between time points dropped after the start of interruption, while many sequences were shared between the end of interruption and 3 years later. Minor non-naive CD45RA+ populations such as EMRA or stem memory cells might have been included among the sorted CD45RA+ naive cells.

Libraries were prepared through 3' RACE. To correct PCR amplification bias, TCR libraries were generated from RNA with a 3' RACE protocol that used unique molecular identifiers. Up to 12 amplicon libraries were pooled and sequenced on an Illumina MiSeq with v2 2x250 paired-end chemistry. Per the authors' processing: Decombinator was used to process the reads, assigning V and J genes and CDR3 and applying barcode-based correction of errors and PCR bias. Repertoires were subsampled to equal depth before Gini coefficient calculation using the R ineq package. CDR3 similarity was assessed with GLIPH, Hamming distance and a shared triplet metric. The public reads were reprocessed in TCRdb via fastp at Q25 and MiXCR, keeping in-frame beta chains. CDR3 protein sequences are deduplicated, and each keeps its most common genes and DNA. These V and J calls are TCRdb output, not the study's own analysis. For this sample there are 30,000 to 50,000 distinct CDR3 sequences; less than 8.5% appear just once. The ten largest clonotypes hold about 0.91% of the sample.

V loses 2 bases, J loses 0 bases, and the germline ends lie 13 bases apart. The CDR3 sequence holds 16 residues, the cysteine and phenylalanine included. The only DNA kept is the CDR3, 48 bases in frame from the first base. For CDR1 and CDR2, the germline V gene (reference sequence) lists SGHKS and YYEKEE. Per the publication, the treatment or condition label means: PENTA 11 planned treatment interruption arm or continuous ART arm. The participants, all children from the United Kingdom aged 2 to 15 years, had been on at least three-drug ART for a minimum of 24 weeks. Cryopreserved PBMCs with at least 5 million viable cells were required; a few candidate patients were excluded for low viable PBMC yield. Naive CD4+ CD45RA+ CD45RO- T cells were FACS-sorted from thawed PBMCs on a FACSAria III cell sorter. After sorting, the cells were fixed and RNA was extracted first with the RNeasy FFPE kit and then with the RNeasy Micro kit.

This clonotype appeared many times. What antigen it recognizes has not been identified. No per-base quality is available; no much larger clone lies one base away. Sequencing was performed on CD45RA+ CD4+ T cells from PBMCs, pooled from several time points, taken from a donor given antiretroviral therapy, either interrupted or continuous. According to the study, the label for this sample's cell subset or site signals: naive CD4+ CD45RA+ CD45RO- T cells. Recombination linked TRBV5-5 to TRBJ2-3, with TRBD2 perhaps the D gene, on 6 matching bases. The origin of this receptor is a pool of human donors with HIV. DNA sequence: TGTGCCAGCAGCTTCGAGGGAGGTGGAAGCACAGATACGCAGTATTTT. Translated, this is CASSFEGGGSTDTQYF.